Sequencing of this TCR beta chain was carried out in a study of CD8 T cells in ankylosing spondylitis. Using its own MiXCR run on the 5' RACE reads, TCRdb lists one record per CDR3 protein. The sample consists of 220,000 or so distinct CDR3 sequences, 10% to 13% of them appearing once. General study findings and limits: From matched ankylosing spondylitis synovial fluid, disease-linked clones were reportedly recovered at significantly enriched levels. A CD8+ phenotype characterized the disease-linked clones, which were relatively rare in peripheral blood. Made up of eight highly homologous variants, a TCR beta motif appeared characteristic of ankylosing spondylitis blood.

V lost 8 bases, J lost 0 bases, and 1 base stayed unmatched. The CDR3 has 14 amino acids. The germline CDR1 and CDR2 sequences are SGHTA and FQGNSA. The table lists this clonotype with many counts. Its antigen is as yet unknown. This clonotype was sampled from a male donor with ankylosing spondylitis or in good health (not recorded which). The chain is built from TRBV7-2 and TRBJ2-1, with TRBD1 matching over 10 bases. Sequencing was done on a sample of blood, either unsorted or a sorted T cell fraction (not recorded which). CDR3 DNA sequence: TGTGCCAGCGGGACAGGGGCCTCCTACAATGAGCAGTTCTTC. Translated, it gives CASGTGASYNEQFF.